This note documents a single TCR beta chain sequence. Its binding antigen is unknown. The CDR3 ends on some other residue instead of the conserved phenylalanine or tryptophan, so this is likely a read error. It is unclear where the CDR3 begins or ends on the DNA, so no DNA is shown, and the CDR3 is as TCRdb lists it. This sample stems from a study of T cell changes during pregnancy in multiple sclerosis (dated 2019 in TCRdb). Regarding the research as a whole: The study examined how the T cell repertoire changed over the course of pregnancy in women with multiple sclerosis.

The CDR3 extends over 9 residues, inclusive of both ends. The germline V gene sets CDR1 to SQVTM and CDR2 to ANQGSEA. The library was generated by the immunoSEQ multiplex PCR assay. As stored in TCRdb, this immuneACCESS dataset retains in-frame rearrangements with V and J assigned. A fraction of the clones does not appear; measured against another copy, unresolved V genes explain less than half of the discrepancy, and the remainder lacks a known reason. Counted in this sample were 75,000 to 95,000 clones; about 91% of them appeared once. The ten largest clones add up to roughly 0.91% of the sample. Sample: peripheral blood, taken before pregnancy. This sequence originates from a female donor with multiple sclerosis, enrolled in a pregnancy study. The sequence joins TRBV29-1 to TRBJ1-2; no DNA check was done on the table's D call, TRBD1. CDR3 sequence: CSVEGGQAI.